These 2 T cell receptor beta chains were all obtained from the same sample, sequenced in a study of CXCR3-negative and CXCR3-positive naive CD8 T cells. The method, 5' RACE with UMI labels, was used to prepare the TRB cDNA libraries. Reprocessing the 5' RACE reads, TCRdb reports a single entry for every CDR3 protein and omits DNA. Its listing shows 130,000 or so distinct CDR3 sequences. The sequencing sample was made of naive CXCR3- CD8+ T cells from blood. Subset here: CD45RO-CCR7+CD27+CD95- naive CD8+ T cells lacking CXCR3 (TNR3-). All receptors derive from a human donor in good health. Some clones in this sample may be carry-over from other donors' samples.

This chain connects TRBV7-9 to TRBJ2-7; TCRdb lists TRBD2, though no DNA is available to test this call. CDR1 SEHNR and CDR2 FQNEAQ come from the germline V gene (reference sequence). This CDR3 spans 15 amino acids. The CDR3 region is CASSPPPAGSYEQYF.

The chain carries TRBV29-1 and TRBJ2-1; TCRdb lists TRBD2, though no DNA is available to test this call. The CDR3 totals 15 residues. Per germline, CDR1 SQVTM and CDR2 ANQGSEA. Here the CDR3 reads CSVAAGTEPYNEQFF.